The 7 T cell receptor beta chains below all came from one sample that was sequenced in a study of blood T cell repertoires in COVID-19. Sequenced by immunoSEQ multiplex PCR; TCRdb stores in-frame clones only, minus some. The sample lists 290,000 or so clones, roughly 85% occurring once. Sequenced input: PBMCs or T cells enriched from blood (not recorded which). The source is a man aged 35-49 years who had been exposed to COVID-19.

The chain employs TRBV18 and TRBJ1-2, with D unclear. The V and J ends lost 3 bases and 7 bases respectively, with 15 bases between them. Germline CDR1 is KGHSH and CDR2 is LQKENI. The CDR3 has 14 residues. The CDR3, as DNA: TGTGCCAGCTCACCCCCCATTGGGCGGGGTGGCTACACCTTC. The encoded protein is CASSPPIGRGGYTF.

V gene TRBV11-2 combines with J gene TRBJ2-6; D remains ambiguous. This CDR3 has 17 amino acids. CDR1 SGHAT and CDR2 FQNNGV come from the germline V gene. V was cut by 4 bases and J by 0 bases, with 13 bases left in between. CDR3: CASSSRVSYSGANVLTF. CDR3 nucleotide sequence: TGTGCCAGCAGCTCCCGGGTCAGTTACTCTGGGGCCAACGTCCTGACTTTC.

This chain links TRBV7-9 with TRBJ2-7; 8 bases agree with TRBD1. The J segment lost 3 bases and the V segment lost 5 bases, leaving 3 bases of the junction unmatched. Germline-derived CDR1 and CDR2 are SEHNR and FQNEAQ (reference sequence). The CDR3 extends over 13 amino acids. Here the CDR3 DNA reads TGTGCCAGCAGCCCGACAGGGGACTACGAGCAGTACTTC. This encodes CASSPTGDYEQYF. The variable domain in full, completed from reference TRBV7-9 and TRBJ2-7, reads DTGVSQNPRHKITKRGQNVTFRCDPISEHNRLYWYRQTLGQGPEFLTYFQNEAQLEKSRLLSDRFSAERPKGSFSTLEIQRTEQGDSAMYLCASSPTGDYEQYFGPGTRLTVT.

The table lists this clone with a few counts. V gene TRBV3-1 (or the pseudogene TRBV3-2) combines with J gene TRBJ1-1; no clear D. The CDR3 is made up of 14 amino acids. Germline CDR1 is LGHDT and CDR2 is YNNKEL (reference sequence). Trimming shortened V by 4 bases and J by 2 bases, and 11 bases separated the two germline ends. The CDR3 loop reads CASSLDSGNTEAFF. The CDR3 nucleotides are TGTGCCAGCAGCCTGGACTCGGGAAACACTGAAGCTTTCTTT.

The chain uses TRBV15 and TRBJ1-6; tentatively, D is TRBD1 (5 bases). The germline V and J ends were trimmed by 0 bases and 7 bases, with 7 bases remaining between them. Germline V gene lookup returns CDR1 LNHNV and CDR2 YYDKDF (reference sequence). The CDR3 contains 14 residues. CDR3 coding DNA: TGTGCCACCAGCAGAGATCGGGGGAATTCACCCCTCCACTTT. This sequence encodes CATSRDRGNSPLHF.

This chain connects TRBV6-5 to TRBJ1-5; D remains ambiguous. The CDR3 is 15 amino acids. V was pared by 0 bases and J by 6 bases, with 12 bases between. Germline assignment: CDR1 MNHEY and CDR2 SVGAGI. CDR3 sequence reads: CASSYSSVGGQPQHF. The DNA for the CDR3 is TGTGCCAGCAGTTACTCGAGCGTCGGCGGTCAGCCCCAGCATTTT.

This chain joins TRBV10-1 and TRBJ2-1, with 8 positions matching TRBD2. This CDR3 contains 14 residues. Germline V gene sequence: CDR1 WNHNN, CDR2 SYGVQD (reference sequence). The trim removed 4 bases at V and 6 bases at J, leaving 5 bases unmatched. CDR3 residues: CASSVSGRGNEQFF. The CDR3 nucleotides read TGCGCCAGCAGTGTGAGCGGGAGAGGCAATGAGCAGTTCTTC.